One and the same sample provided the 23 T cell receptor beta chains below, sequenced in a study of T-cell reconstitution after alpha-beta-depleted transplantation in children. Preparation of the TCRbeta library involved a method that used unique molecular identifiers. TCRdb used MiXCR to reprocess the PCR reads, holding one entry per CDR3 protein. The profile covers a few hundred thousand distinct CDR3 sequences, with 11% appearing a single time and approximately 5% taken by the ten largest. The input for sequencing was PBMCs from the stem cell graft donor, taken from the stem cell graft. These TCRs come from a human donor who donated a stem cell graft to a child with acute myeloid leukemia.

Only a few counts were recorded for this clonotype. This sequence joins TRBV7-6 and TRBJ1-2; D gene uncertain. Germline CDR1 and CDR2: SGHVS and FNYEAQ. V lost 1 base and J 8 bases, leaving 14 bases between the germline ends. The CDR3 covers 14 residues. For the CDR3, the DNA is TGTGCCAGCAGCTTAGGGGCAGACGGACGAGGCTACACCTTC. This gives the protein CASSLGADGRGYTF.

The rearrangement joins TRBV6-2 or TRBV6-3 to TRBJ2-7; the D gene is possibly TRBD2 (6 bases). Looked up from germline, CDR1 is MNHEY and CDR2 is SVGEGT. The CDR3 length is 13 residues. Trimming removed 6 bases at V and 4 bases at J, with 13 bases between. In DNA, the CDR3 is TGTGCCAGCAGGGAGACTAGAAGGTACGAGCAGTACGTC. Amino acids: CASRETRRYEQYV.

In this sample, this clonotype turned up many times. The J gene is TRBJ1-6, the V gene TRBV12-3 or TRBV12-4; 10 bases line up with TRBD1. This CDR3 spans 14 amino acids. V lost 6 bases and J lost 10; bases outside the gene matches: 6. CDR3 sequence (DNA): TGTGCCAGCAGACTCGACAGGGGGCACTCACCCCTCCACTTT. Translated: CASRLDRGHSPLHF.

This clonotype has more than one count but fewer than ten. The V call is TRBV20-1, the J call TRBJ2-5; 12 nucleotides align to TRBD2. The CDR3 length is 15 residues. CDR1 DFQATT and CDR2 SNEGSKA come from the germline V gene (reference sequence). V shed 4 bases, J shed 4 bases, and the junction held 7 bases outside the gene matches. CDR3 nucleotide sequence: TGCAGTGCTAACGACGGACTAGCGGGACGAGAGACCCAGTACTTC. This translates into CSANDGLAGRETQYF.

This clonotype was seen a few times. The V call is TRBV9, the J call TRBJ1-1; D not certain. Germline CDR1 and CDR2: SGDLS and YYNGEE. The CDR3 totals 14 residues. Trimming took off 4 bases at V and 0 bases at J, with 10 bases between the two ends. In DNA form, the CDR3 reads TGTGCCAGCAGCCCGACGAGCATGAACACTGAAGCTTTCTTT. Amino acids: CASSPTSMNTEAFF.

The CDR3 DNA sequence: TGTGCCAGCAGCTTACGCGGGAGGGTGTGGGGCACAGATACGCAGTATTTT. Residues: CASSLRGRVWGTDTQYF. The V gene is TRBV7-2, the J gene TRBJ2-3; the match to TRBD2 covers 9 bases. The CDR3 spans 17 residues. Germline lookup yields CDR1 SGHTA and CDR2 FQGNSA. After removal of 2 bases from V and 1 base from J, the junction contained 7 bases not matched to a gene.

This clonotype was seen a few times. The rearrangement joins TRBV25-1 to TRBJ1-4; D is uncertain. Germline lookup yields CDR1 MGHDK and CDR2 SYGVNS. The CDR3 length is 12 residues. V lost 4 bases and J 12 bases, leaving 12 bases between the germline ends. The CDR3 region is CASSGGPGQLFF. The DNA of the CDR3 is TGTGCCAGCAGTGGCGGCCCAGGCCAACTGTTTTTT. Full variable domain (outside the CDR3, taken from reference TRBV25-1 and TRBJ1-4): EADIYQTPRYLVIGTGKKITLECSQTMGHDKMYWYQQDPGMELHLIHYSYGVNSTEKGDLSSESTVSRIRTEHFPLTLESARPSHTSQYLCASSGGPGQLFFGSGTQLSVL.

This clonotype showed up many times. This chain connects TRBV30 to TRBJ1-5; unclear D gene. V lost 3 bases to trimming and J lost 3 bases, with 9 bases between them. Per germline, CDR1 GTSNPN and CDR2 SVGIG (reference sequence). This CDR3 region has 13 residues. The CDR3 nucleotides read TGTGCCTGGAGCAACGGACCCAATCAGCCCCAGCATTTT. Translating it yields CAWSNGPNQPQHF.

This clonotype showed up many times. The genes are TRBV15 and TRBJ1-2, with 7 bases identical to TRBD1. V shed 11 bases, J shed 3 bases, and the junction held 9 bases outside the gene matches. The CDR3 is made up of 13 amino acids. CDR1 and CDR2 (germline): LNHNV, YYDKDF (reference sequence). The CDR3 protein is CASSGQSHYGYTF. DNA for the CDR3: TGTGCCTCCTCGGGACAGTCTCACTATGGCTACACCTTC.

This clonotype showed up just a few times. The chain recombines TRBV5-6 with TRBJ2-2; 8 nucleotides align to TRBD1. J gave up 3 bases and V 3 bases, and 4 bases lay outside the gene matches. Germline V gene sequence: CDR1 SGHDT, CDR2 YYEEEE. This CDR3 region has 15 residues. Written as DNA, the CDR3 is TGTGCCAGCAGCTCAGGGGGCGATTACACCGGGGAGCTGTTTTTT. Translating gives CASSSGGDYTGELFF. Looking up the rest from reference TRBV5-6 and TRBJ2-2 gives the full variable domain: DAGVTQSPTHLIKTRGQQVTLRCSPKSGHDTVSWYQQALGQGPQFIFQYYEEEERQRGNFPDRFSGHQFPNYSSELNVNALLLGDSALYLCASSSGGDYTGELFFGEGSRLTVL.

This clonotype was observed a handful of times. The rearrangement links TRBV11-2 to TRBJ2-5, with TRBD2 identical over 11 bases. Germline V gene lookup returns CDR1 SGHAT and CDR2 FQNNGV. The CDR3 totals 16 residues. V lost 4 bases, J lost 5 bases, and 9 bases stayed unmatched. DNA for the CDR3: TGTGCCAGCAGCTCCGTTCGACTAGCGGGGTGGGAGACCCAGTACTTC. It yields the protein CASSSVRLAGWETQYF.

The gene calls are TRBV5-5 and TRBJ2-7; TRBD1 might be the D (5 bases). V gave up 4 bases and J gave up 7 bases, with 21 bases separating them. Looked up from germline, CDR1 is SGHKS and CDR2 is YYEKEE (reference sequence). The CDR3 has 15 amino acids. CDR3 sequence (DNA): TGTGCCAGCAGCGTTGGGTTTACAGGACCGAGGGAGCAGTACTTC. The encoded protein is CASSVGFTGPREQYF. The variable domain in full, completed from reference TRBV5-5 and TRBJ2-7, reads DAGVTQSPTHLIKTRGQQVTLRCSPISGHKSVSWYQQVLGQGPQFIFQYYEKEERGRGNFPDRFSARQFPNYSSELNVNALLLGDSALYLCASSVGFTGPREQYFGPGTRLTVT.

The J gene is TRBJ2-1, the V gene TRBV14; D not certain. The germline CDR1 and CDR2 sequences are SGHDN and FVKESK. CDR3 size: 15 residues. The V and J ends lost 0 bases and 5 bases respectively, with 11 bases between them. The CDR3 DNA follows: TGTGCCAGCAGCCAAGAAGTTCCGTTCGACAATGAGCAGTTCTTC. Translation gives CASSQEVPFDNEQFF. The entire variable domain, with the rest obtained from reference TRBV14 and TRBJ2-1, is as follows: EAGVTQFPSHSVIEKGQTVTLRCDPISGHDNLYWYRRVMGKEIKFLLHFVKESKQDESGMPNNRFLAERTGGTYSTLKVQPAELEDSGVYFCASSQEVPFDNEQFFGPGTRLTVL.

The rearrangement joins TRBV5-1 to TRBJ1-4; TRBD1 might be the D (5 bases). Germline assignment: CDR1 SGHRS and CDR2 YFSETQ. The CDR3 has 13 amino acids. Trimming shortened V by 0 bases and J by 7 bases, and 7 bases separated the two germline ends. CDR3: CASSLGTTEKLFF. Written as DNA, the CDR3 is TGCGCCAGCAGCTTGGGGACAACTGAAAAACTGTTTTTT.

This clonotype was recorded at least ten times. The chain is built from TRBV5-6 and TRBJ2-7; D gene ambiguous. Trimming took 8 bases from V and 0 from J, leaving 18 bases between them. This CDR3 contains 15 residues. The germline V gene has CDR1 SGHDT and CDR2 YYEEEE. CDR3 loop: CASRLSAGVSYEQYF. CDR3 sequence (DNA): TGTGCCAGTCGCCTATCGGCAGGCGTCTCCTACGAGCAGTACTTC.

Concerning this clonotype: A read error may be the cause here, since a much bigger clone is one base away. The genes are TRBV20-1 and TRBJ2-6; possibly TRBD1 for D (5 bases). CDR1 and CDR2 (germline): DFQATT, SNEGSKA (reference sequence). The CDR3 consists of 12 residues. The CDR3 DNA follows: TGCAGTGCCACTGAAGGGGCCAACGGCCTGACTTTC. Protein product: CSATEGANGLTF.

The V and J genes are TRBV7-2 and TRBJ1-5; D is undetermined. The length of the CDR3 is 15 residues. Trimming shortened V by 6 bases and J by 1 base, and 13 bases separated the two germline ends. Germline CDR1 SGHTA, CDR2 FQGNSA. The CDR3 spells CASSQPVTSNQPQHF. DNA of the CDR3: TGTGCCAGCAGTCAGCCGGTGACAAGCAATCAGCCCCAGCATTTT.

The CDR3 DNA reads as TGTGCCAGCAGGGATACCGGGACAGCCAACGATGAGCAGTTCTTC. It specifies CASRDTGTANDEQFF. The chain carries TRBV7-2 and TRBJ2-1; 7 nucleotides line up with TRBD1. This CDR3 has 15 amino acids. The V and J ends lost 6 bases and 8 bases, in that order; junction bases with no gene match: 13. CDR1 is SGHTA and CDR2 is FQGNSA in the germline V gene. Drawing the rest from reference TRBV7-2 and TRBJ2-1, the complete variable domain is GAGVSQSPSNKVTEKGKDVELRCDPISGHTALYWYRQSLGQGLEFLIYFQGNSAPDKSGLPSDRFSAERTGGSVSTLTIQRTQQEDSAVYLCASRDTGTANDEQFFGPGTRLTVL.

This clonotype was found many times. This CDR3 reads CATSPTPQGPLQETQYF. CDR3 nucleotide sequence: TGTGCCACCAGCCCCACCCCACAGGGCCCTTTACAAGAGACCCAGTACTTC. The rearrangement uses TRBV15 and TRBJ2-5; maybe TRBD1 (6 bases). Germline V CDR1 and CDR2: LNHNV, YYDKDF (reference sequence). This CDR3 is 17 amino acids long. The V end was cut by 5 bases, the J end by 2 bases, with 21 bases between.

This clonotype was seen repeatedly, ten times or more. The chain carries TRBV29-1 and TRBJ2-3; D may be TRBD1 (5 bases). Trimming cost V 6 bases and J 2 bases, with 12 bases left between them. This CDR3 contains 13 residues. CDR1 is SQVTM, CDR2 ANQGSEA, per germline. The CDR3 nucleotides are TGCAGCGTCGAGGACATCTCCACAGATACGCAGTATTTT. As protein: CSVEDISTDTQYF.

This clonotype was found a few times. The J gene is TRBJ2-7, the V gene TRBV6-5; no reliable D call. The CDR3 has 11 residues. With 7 bases removed from V and 3 bases from J, the gap between germline ends came to 7 bases. Germline lookup yields CDR1 MNHEY and CDR2 SVGAGI. CDR3 sequence: CASIFNYEQYF. The CDR3, as DNA: TGTGCCAGCATTTTCAACTACGAGCAGTACTTC.

This clonotype was detected only a few times. The genes are TRBV4-2 and TRBJ2-3; unclear D gene. Trimming took 2 bases from V and 3 from J, leaving 9 bases between them. This CDR3 contains 14 residues. Germline CDR1 is LGHNA and CDR2 is YNFKEQ. The CDR3 loop is CASSQYLATDTQYF. The CDR3 coding sequence is TGTGCCAGCAGCCAATACCTTGCGACAGATACGCAGTATTTT.

CDR3 bases: TGCAGTGCTAGTACGGGGGCCCCTGGGGCCAACGTCCTGACTTTC. Translated: CSASTGAPGANVLTF. This chain links TRBV20-1 with TRBJ2-6; D might be TRBD1 or TRBD2, each matching 6 bases. V was trimmed by 3 bases and J by 2 bases, leaving 11 bases between them. CDR3 length equals 15 residues. Germline loops: CDR1 DFQATT, CDR2 SNEGSKA (reference sequence).